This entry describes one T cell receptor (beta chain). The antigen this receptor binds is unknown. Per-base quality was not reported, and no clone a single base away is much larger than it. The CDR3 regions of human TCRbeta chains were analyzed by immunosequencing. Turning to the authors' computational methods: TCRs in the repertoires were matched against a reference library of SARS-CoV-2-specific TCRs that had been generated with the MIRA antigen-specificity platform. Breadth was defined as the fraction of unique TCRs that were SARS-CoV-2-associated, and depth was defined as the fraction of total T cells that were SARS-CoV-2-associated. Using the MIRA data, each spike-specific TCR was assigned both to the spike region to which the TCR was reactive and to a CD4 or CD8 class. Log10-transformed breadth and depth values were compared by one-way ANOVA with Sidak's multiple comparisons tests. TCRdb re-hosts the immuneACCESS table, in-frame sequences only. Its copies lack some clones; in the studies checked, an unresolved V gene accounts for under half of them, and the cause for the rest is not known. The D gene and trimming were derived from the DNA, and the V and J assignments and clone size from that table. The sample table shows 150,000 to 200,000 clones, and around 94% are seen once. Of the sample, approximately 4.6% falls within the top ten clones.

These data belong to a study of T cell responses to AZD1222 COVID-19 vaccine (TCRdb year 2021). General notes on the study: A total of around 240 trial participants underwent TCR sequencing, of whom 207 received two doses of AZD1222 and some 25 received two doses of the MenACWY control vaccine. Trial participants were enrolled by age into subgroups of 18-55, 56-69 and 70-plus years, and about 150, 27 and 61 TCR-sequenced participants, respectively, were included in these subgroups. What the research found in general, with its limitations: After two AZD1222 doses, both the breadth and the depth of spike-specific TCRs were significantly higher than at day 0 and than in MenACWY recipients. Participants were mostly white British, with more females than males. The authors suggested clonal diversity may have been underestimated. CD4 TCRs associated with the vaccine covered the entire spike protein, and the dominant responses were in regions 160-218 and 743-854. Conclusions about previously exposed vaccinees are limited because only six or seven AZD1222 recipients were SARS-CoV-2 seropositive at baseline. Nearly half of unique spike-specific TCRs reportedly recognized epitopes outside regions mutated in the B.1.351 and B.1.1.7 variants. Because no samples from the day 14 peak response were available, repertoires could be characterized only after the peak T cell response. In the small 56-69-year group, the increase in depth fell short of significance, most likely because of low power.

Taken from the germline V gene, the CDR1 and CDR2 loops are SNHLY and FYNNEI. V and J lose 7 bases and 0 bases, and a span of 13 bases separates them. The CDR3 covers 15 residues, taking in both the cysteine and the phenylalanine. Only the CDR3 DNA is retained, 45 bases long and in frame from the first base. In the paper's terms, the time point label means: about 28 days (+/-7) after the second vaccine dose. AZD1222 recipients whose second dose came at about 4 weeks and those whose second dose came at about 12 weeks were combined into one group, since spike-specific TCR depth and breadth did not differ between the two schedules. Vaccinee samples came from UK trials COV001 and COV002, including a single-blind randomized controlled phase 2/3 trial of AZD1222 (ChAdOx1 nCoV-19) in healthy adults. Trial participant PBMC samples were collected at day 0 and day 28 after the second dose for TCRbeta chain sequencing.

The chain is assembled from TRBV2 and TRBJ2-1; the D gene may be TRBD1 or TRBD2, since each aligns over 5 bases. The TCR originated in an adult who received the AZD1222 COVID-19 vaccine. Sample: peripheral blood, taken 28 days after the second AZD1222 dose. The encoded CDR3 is CASTSGLSSYNEQFF. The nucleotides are TGTGCCAGCACCTCGGGGCTGAGCTCCTACAATGAGCAGTTCTTC.